This T cell receptor beta chain was sequenced in a study of OX40 agonist ivuxolimab in advanced cancers. Study context: Ivuxolimab, which is an agonistic anti-OX40 (CD134) antibody, was administered to the patients. The mean age was roughly 60 years, ranging from 23 to 79, with over 70% of participants male. Three patients responded partially, comprising one with hepatocellular carcinoma and two with cutaneous melanoma. Broader study findings: CD8+ T cells (on average) carried more expanded clones than CD4+ T cells.

The CDR3 runs to 11 residues. V lost 5 bases, J lost 7 bases, and 11 bases lay in between. Germline CDR1 GTSNPN, CDR2 SVGIG (reference sequence). A word on this clone: No antigen is known for it.

Assay used: immunoSEQ multiplex PCR; TCRdb lists only in-frame clones, some missing. The data contain 45,000 to 50,000 clones, approximately 85% of them singletons. This TCR was recovered from an adult with an advanced solid tumor such as melanoma, head and neck, liver or kidney cancer. V is TRBV30 and J is TRBJ2-5, with D perhaps TRBD2 (5 bases). The sequences come from CD4+ or CD8+ T cells sorted from blood, collected in a trial of the OX40 agonist ivuxolimab. CDR3 sequence (DNA): TGTGCCTGGTCCCCGGCGGGGACCCAGTACTTC. This encodes CAWSPAGTQYF.